A single sample gave rise to the 15 T cell receptor beta chains below, sequenced in a study of T cell repertoires in cytomegalovirus infection. MiXCR, applied by TCRdb to the reads, yields one record per CDR3 protein. The data contain approximately 700,000 distinct CDR3 sequences, 35% of them seen just once; the ten biggest clones take up around 2.8%. Sequencing used PBMCs. The origin of the receptors is a human donor in good health (CMV status not recorded). Some clones in this sample may be carry-over from other donors' samples.

This clonotype was counted once. A much larger clone lies one base from this, so it may be a read error. This chain joins TRBV7-9 and TRBJ2-7; D not certain. The germline gives CDR1 SEHNR, CDR2 FQNEAQ (reference sequence). The CDR3 is 16 amino acids. CDR3 amino acids: CASSLVSSLSSYEKYF. The CDR3 DNA sequence: TGTGCCAGCAGCTTAGTTAGCAGTCTAAGCTCCTACGAGAAGTACTTC.

The chain couples TRBV11-2 to TRBJ1-2; tentative D call: TRBD1 (5 bases). The CDR3 is 15 residues long. Germline V lookup: CDR1 SGHAT, CDR2 FQNNGV. V dropped 0 bases and J dropped 5 bases, with 13 bases sitting between them. The CDR3 DNA is TGTGCCAGCAGCTTAGATCCCCGGGACCCATATGGCTACACCTTC. As protein: CASSLDPRDPYGYTF.

This clonotype was recorded at least ten times. This chain joins TRBV7-2 and TRBJ2-2; TRBD2 is a possible D gene (6 bases). There are 15 residues in the CDR3. Germline V gives CDR1 SGHTA, CDR2 FQGNSA. Trimming left V 1 base short and J 2 bases short, with 8 bases between. In nucleotides, the CDR3 is TGTGCCAGCAGCTTAGTGGGGGGAAACACCGGGGAGCTGTTTTTT. This encodes CASSLVGGNTGELFF.

This clonotype was counted once. The gene calls are TRBV3-1 and TRBJ2-7, with D perhaps matching TRBD1 (6 bases). Germline-derived CDR1 and CDR2 are LGHDT and YNNKEL (reference sequence). The length of the CDR3 is 15 residues. Trimming took 5 bases from V and 3 from J, leaving 17 bases between them. CDR3 amino acids: CASSGGPKPIYEQYF. CDR3 nucleotide sequence: TGTGCCAGCAGCGGGGGCCCGAAACCCATCTACGAGCAGTACTTC.

The genes are TRBV12-3 or TRBV12-4 and TRBJ1-2, with a possible D match to TRBD1 (6 bases). V lost 5 bases to trimming and J lost 2 bases, with 12 bases between them. This CDR3 has 14 residues. The CDR3 region is CASSPRQENYGYTF. The CDR3 coding sequence is TGTGCCAGCAGTCCAAGACAGGAGAACTATGGCTACACCTTC.

This clonotype was seen a handful of times. V and J are TRBV28 and TRBJ2-3; D uncertain. This CDR3 is 15 amino acids long. Trimming took off 2 bases at V and 2 bases at J, with 11 bases between the two ends. The germline gives CDR1 MDHEN, CDR2 SYDVKM. This chain's CDR3 is CASSLVWGTTDTQYF. The CDR3 DNA reads TGTGCCAGCAGTTTAGTCTGGGGAACCACAGATACGCAGTATTTT.

The chain recombines TRBV7-2 with TRBJ2-1; 9 bases agree with TRBD2. After removal of 2 bases from V and 9 bases from J, the junction contained 8 bases not matched to a gene. This CDR3 spans 15 amino acids. Germline values: CDR1 SGHTA, CDR2 FQGNSA. The CDR3 is CASSLTGGRAGEQFF. The CDR3 DNA reads TGTGCCAGCAGCTTAACCGGCGGGAGGGCAGGTGAGCAGTTCTTC.

The chain recombines TRBV15 with TRBJ2-1; TRBD1 agrees at 9 bases. V dropped 9 bases and J dropped 5; count of bases not matched to a gene: 5. Germline CDR1 and CDR2: LNHNV and YYDKDF (reference sequence). This CDR3 comprises 13 residues. CDR3 sequence (DNA): TGTGCCACACAGGGGGCAAGGGACAATGAGCAGTTCTTC. As protein: CATQGARDNEQFF. Full variable domain (rest looked up from reference TRBV15 and TRBJ2-1): DAMVIQNPRYQVTQFGKPVTLSCSQTLNHNVMYWYQQKSSQAPKLLFHYYDKDFNNEADTPDNFQSRRPNTSFCFLDIRSPGLGDTAMYLCATQGARDNEQFFGPGTRLTVL.

A few counts support this clonotype. J is TRBJ2-7 and V is TRBV6-6; TRBD1 aligns across 11 bases. Germline-derived CDR1 and CDR2 are MNHNY and SVGAGI (reference sequence). The CDR3 consists of 14 residues. V dropped 2 bases and J dropped 7; count of bases not matched to a gene: 4. DNA for the CDR3: TGTGCCAGCAGTTACGGACAGGGGGCTGGAGAGCAGTACTTC. Encoded protein: CASSYGQGAGEQYF.

V and J are TRBV19 and TRBJ1-2, with 10 bases matching TRBD1. CDR1 is LNHDA, CDR2 SQIVND, per germline (reference sequence). With V trimmed by 10 bases and J by 4 bases, 12 bases remained unmatched. The CDR3 loop spans 15 amino acids. The CDR3 nucleotides read TGTGCCACCACGCCCGGGACAGGGGCGGTCTATGGCTACACCTTC. Residues: CATTPGTGAVYGYTF. Full variable domain (rest looked up from reference TRBV19 and TRBJ1-2): DGGITQSPKYLFRKEGQNVTLSCEQNLNHDAMYWYRQDPGQGLRLIYYSQIVNDFQKGDIAEGYSVSREKKESFPLTVTSAQKNPTAFYLCATTPGTGAVYGYTFGSGTRLTVV.

The rearrangement uses TRBV19 and TRBJ1-5; D is uncertain. The CDR3 covers 12 residues. Germline CDR1 reads LNHDA; CDR2 reads SQIVND (reference sequence). Trimming took 4 bases from V and 9 from J, leaving 10 bases between them. CDR3 amino acids: CASSTSRRPQHF. For the CDR3, the DNA is TGTGCCAGTAGTACCTCCCGGCGGCCCCAGCATTTT.

The chain recombines TRBV12-3 or TRBV12-4 with TRBJ1-5; perhaps TRBD1 as D (6 bases). There are 14 residues in the CDR3. Trimming left V 8 bases short and J 3 bases short, with 14 bases between. This chain's CDR3 is CASGSGTNNQPQHF. The CDR3 nucleotides read TGTGCCAGCGGTTCCGGGACAAACAATCAGCCCCAGCATTTT.

This clonotype was found many times. The V and J genes are TRBV7-9 and TRBJ2-5, with D tentatively TRBD2 (5 bases). Germline V gives CDR1 SEHNR, CDR2 FQNEAQ (reference sequence). The V gene lost 5 bases and the J gene lost 3 bases, with 10 bases spanning the gap. This CDR3 region has 13 residues. The CDR3 DNA is TGTGCCAGCAGCCAGGACGGGGAAGAGACCCAGTACTTC. This encodes CASSQDGEETQYF.

This chain connects TRBV24-1 to TRBJ1-2; no firm D call. Trimming pared 5 bases from V and 6 bases from J, leaving 12 bases between. Germline lookup yields CDR1 KGHDR and CDR2 SFDVKD. This CDR3 comprises 13 residues. The CDR3 nucleotides read TGTGCCACCAGTGCTAAGGGAACTCATGGCTACACCTTC. This gives the protein CATSAKGTHGYTF.

This rearrangement joins TRBV10-3 to TRBJ2-5; a possible D gene is TRBD1 (6 bases). The germline V and J ends were trimmed by 2 bases and 5 bases, with 15 bases remaining between them. Germline CDR1 is ENHRY and CDR2 is SYGVKD. The length of the CDR3 is 15 residues. CDR3 sequence (DNA): TGTGCCATCAGTGAGAGGGTTGGGGGCGCGGAGACCCAGTACTTC. As protein: CAISERVGGAETQYF.